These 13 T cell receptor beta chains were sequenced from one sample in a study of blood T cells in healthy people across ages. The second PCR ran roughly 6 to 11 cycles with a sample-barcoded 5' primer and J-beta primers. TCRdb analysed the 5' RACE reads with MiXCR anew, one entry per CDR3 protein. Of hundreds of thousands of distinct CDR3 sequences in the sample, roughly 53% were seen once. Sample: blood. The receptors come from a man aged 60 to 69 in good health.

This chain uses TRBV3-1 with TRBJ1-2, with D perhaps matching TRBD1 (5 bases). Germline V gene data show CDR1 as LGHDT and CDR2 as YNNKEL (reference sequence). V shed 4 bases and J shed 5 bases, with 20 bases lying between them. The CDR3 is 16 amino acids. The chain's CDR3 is CASSPNLEGPRYGYTF. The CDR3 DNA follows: TGTGCCAGCAGCCCGAATCTGGAGGGACCGAGATATGGCTACACCTTC.

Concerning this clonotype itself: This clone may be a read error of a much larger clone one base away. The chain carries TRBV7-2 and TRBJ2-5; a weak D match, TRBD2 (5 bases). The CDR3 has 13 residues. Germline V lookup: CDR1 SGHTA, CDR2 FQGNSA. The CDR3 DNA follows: TGTGCCTGCAGCTTACGGGGACAAGAGACCCAGTACTTC. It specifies CACSLRGQETQYF.

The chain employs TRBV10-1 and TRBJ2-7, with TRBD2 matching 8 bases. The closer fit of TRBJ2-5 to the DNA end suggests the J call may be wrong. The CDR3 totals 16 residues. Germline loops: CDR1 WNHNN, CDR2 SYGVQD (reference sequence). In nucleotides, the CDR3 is TGCGCCAGCAGTGGCGGACTAGCCGACCTGTTGGAGACCCAGTACTTC. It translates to CASSGGLADLLETQYF.

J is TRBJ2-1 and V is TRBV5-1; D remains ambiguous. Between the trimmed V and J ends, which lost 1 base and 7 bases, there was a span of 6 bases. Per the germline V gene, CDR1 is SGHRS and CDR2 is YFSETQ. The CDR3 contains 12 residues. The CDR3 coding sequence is TGCGCCAGCAGCTTGTGGCTAAATGAGCAGTTCTTC. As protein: CASSLWLNEQFF.

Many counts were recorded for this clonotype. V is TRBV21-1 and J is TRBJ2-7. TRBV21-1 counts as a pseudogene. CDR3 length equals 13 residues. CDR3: CAPSSWVGDEQYF. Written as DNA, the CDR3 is TGTGCACCGAGTTCCTGGGTGGGTGACGAGCAGTACTTC.

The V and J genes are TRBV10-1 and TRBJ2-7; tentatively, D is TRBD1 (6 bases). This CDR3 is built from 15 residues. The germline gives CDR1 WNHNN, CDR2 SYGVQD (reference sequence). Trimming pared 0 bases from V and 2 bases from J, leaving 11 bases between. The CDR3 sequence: CASSESGTPTYEQYF. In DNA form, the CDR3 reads TGCGCCAGCAGTGAGTCTGGGACACCAACCTACGAGCAGTACTTC.

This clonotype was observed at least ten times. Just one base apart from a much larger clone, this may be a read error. The CDR3 loop reads CASSWDRGDEQFF. The CDR3 nucleotides are TGTGCCAGCAGTTGGGACAGGGGGGATGAGCAGTTCTTC. The chain employs TRBV12-3 or TRBV12-4 and TRBJ2-1; TRBD1 aligns across 11 bases. The junction had 1 base not matched to a gene; V was cut back by 4 bases and J by 8 bases. This CDR3 region has 13 residues.

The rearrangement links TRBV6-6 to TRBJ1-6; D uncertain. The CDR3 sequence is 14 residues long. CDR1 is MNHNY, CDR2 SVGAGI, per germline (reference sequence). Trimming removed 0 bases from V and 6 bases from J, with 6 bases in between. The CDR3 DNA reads TGTGCCAGCAGTTACTCGGGCGCTAATTCACCCCTCCACTTT. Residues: CASSYSGANSPLHF.

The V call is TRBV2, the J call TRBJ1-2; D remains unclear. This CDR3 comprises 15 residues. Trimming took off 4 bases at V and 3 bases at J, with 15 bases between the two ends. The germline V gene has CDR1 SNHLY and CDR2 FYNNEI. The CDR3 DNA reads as TGTGCCAGCAGTGTCATACGTCCCCGGGACTATGGCTACACCTTC. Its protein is CASSVIRPRDYGYTF.

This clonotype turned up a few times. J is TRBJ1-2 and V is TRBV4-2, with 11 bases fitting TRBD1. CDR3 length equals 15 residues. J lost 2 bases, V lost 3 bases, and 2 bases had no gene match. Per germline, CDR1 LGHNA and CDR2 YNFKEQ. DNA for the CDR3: TGTGCCAGCAGCCAGGACAGGGGGCGGAACTATGGCTACACCTTC. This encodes CASSQDRGRNYGYTF.

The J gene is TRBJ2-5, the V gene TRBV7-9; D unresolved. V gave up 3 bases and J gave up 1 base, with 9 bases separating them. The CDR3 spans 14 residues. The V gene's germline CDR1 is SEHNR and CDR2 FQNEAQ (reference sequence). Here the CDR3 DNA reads TGTGCCAGCAGCTTTCTCGTGTCCCAAGAGACCCAGTACTTC. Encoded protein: CASSFLVSQETQYF.

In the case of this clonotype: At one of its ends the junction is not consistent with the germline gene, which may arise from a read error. The CDR3 here is CASKTSGEEAQYF. The CDR3 DNA reads as TGCGCCAGCAAGACTAGCGGGGAAGAGGCCCAGTACTTC. The chain links TRBV5-1 to TRBJ2-5; TRBD2 agrees at 11 bases. This CDR3 has 13 residues. CDR1 and CDR2 from the germline V gene are SGHRS and YFSETQ.

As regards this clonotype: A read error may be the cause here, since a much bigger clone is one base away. The CDR3 sequence: CSVDPVYNEQYF. The CDR3 coding sequence is TGCAGCGTTGATCCGGTTTACAATGAGCAGTACTTC. This rearrangement joins TRBV29-1 to TRBJ2-5, with D uncertain. CDR3 length equals 12 residues. V dropped 3 bases and J dropped 11 bases, with 16 bases sitting between them. Germline loops: CDR1 SQVTM, CDR2 ANQGSEA.